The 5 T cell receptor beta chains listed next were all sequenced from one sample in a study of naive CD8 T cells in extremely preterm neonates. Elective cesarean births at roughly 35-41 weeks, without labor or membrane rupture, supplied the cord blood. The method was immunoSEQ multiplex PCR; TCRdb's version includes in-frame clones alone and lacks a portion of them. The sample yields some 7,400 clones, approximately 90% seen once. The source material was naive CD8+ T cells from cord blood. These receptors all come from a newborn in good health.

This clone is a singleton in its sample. The chain's CDR3 is CASSYFRDRNYNEQFF. CDR3 nucleotides: TGTGCCAGCAGTTACTTCCGGGACAGGAATTACAATGAGCAGTTCTTC. V is TRBV6-6 and J is TRBJ2-1; 8 nucleotides line up with TRBD1. CDR3 length: 16 residues. V trimming: 1 base; J trimming: 4 bases; junction bases outside the gene matches: 6. Per germline, CDR1 MNHNY and CDR2 SVGAGI (reference sequence).

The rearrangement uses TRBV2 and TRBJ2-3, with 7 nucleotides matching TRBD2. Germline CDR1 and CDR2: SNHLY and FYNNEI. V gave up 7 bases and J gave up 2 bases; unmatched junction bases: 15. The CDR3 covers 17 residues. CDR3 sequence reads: CASNSRAGGGATDTQYF. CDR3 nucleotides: TGTGCCAGCAATAGCCGGGCTGGCGGGGGTGCCACAGATACGCAGTATTTT.

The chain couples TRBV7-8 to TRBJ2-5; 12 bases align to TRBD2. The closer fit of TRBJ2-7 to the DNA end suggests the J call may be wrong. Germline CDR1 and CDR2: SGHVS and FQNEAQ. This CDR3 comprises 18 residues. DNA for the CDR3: TGTGCCAGCAGCACCAATCGACTAGCGGGAGTTAGTCCTTACGAGCAGTACTTC. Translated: CASSTNRLAGVSPYEQYF.

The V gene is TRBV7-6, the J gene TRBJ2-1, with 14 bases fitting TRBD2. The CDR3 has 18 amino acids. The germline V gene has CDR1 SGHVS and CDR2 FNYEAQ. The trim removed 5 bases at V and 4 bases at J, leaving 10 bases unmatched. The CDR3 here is CASSPGTSGGNRYNEQFF. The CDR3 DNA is TGTGCCAGCAGCCCCGGGACTAGCGGGGGCAATAGGTACAATGAGCAGTTCTTC.

In DNA, the CDR3 is TGCAGCGTTGAAGGCGGGACAGGCGTCTCCTACAATGAGCAGTTCTTC. It translates to CSVEGGTGVSYNEQFF. The chain is built from TRBV29-1 and TRBJ2-1; 8 positions match TRBD1. Per the germline V gene, CDR1 is SQVTM and CDR2 is ANQGSEA. Trimming took 1 base from V and 0 from J; bases not matched to a gene: 5. The CDR3 spans 16 residues.